A selection of T cell receptor beta chains follows, all from one sample in a study of T cell responses to AZD1222 COVID-19 vaccine. The table came from immunoSEQ multiplex PCR; TCRdb's copy has only in-frame clones and leaves some out. The data show some 170,000 clones, with just under 90% seen just once and about 4.3% held by the top ten. The source material was peripheral blood, sampled 28 days after the second dose of the MenACWY control vaccine. These receptors were obtained from an adult who received the MenACWY meningococcal vaccine as a control. Each CDR3 is given with its conserved first and last residue. D genes are given only for firm matches. Clone sizes are given selectively: once, few, many, or a class where the clone is expanded.

clone_size: -
j_call: TRBJ2-2
d_call: -
v_call: TRBV7-2
cdr3_nt: TGTGCCAGCAGCCCACGGGCAGCGAACACCGGGGAGCTGTTTTTT
cdr3_aa: CASSPRAANTGELFF

clone_size: -
j_call: TRBJ2-1
d_call: TRBD2
v_call: TRBV24-1
cdr3_nt: TGTGCCACCAGTGTCGAAGGGACTAGCGGAGACAATGAGCAGTTCTTC
cdr3_aa: CATSVEGTSGDNEQFF

clone_size: -
j_call: TRBJ2-7
d_call: -
v_call: TRBV29-1
cdr3_nt: TGCAGCGCCCGCGGCCAGGGGAAGAGCTCCTACGAGCAGTACTTC
cdr3_aa: CSARGQGKSSYEQYF

clone_size: -
j_call: TRBJ2-1
d_call: -
v_call: TRBV5-8
cdr3_nt: TGTGCCTCCTTTCAAGGGGGCTCCTACAATGAGCAGTTCTTC
cdr3_aa: CASFQGGSYNEQFF

clone_size: -
j_call: TRBJ2-3
d_call: -
v_call: TRBV15
cdr3_nt: TGTGCCACCAGCCTAGCCGGACAACCAGATACGCAGTATTTT
cdr3_aa: CATSLAGQPDTQYF

clone_size: once
j_call: TRBJ2-2
d_call: TRBD1
v_call: TRBV27
cdr3_nt: TGTGCCAGCAGTTCCGGGACAGGGCTCGGGGAGCTGTTTTTT
cdr3_aa: CASSSGTGLGELFF

clone_size: -
j_call: TRBJ1-6
d_call: -
v_call: TRBV25-1
cdr3_nt: TGTGCCAGCAGTACATATAATTCACCCCTCCACTTT
cdr3_aa: CASSTYNSPLHF

clone_size: -
j_call: TRBJ1-6
d_call: TRBD1
v_call: TRBV27
cdr3_nt: TGTGCCAGCAGACCATGGACAGGAAGCTCCTATAATTCACCCCTCCACTTT
cdr3_aa: CASRPWTGSSYNSPLHF

clone_size: few
j_call: TRBJ2-3
d_call: TRBD2
v_call: TRBV6-2/TRBV6-3
cdr3_nt: TGTGCCAGCAGTTCAGCGGGAGCCGGGTTCTATACGCAGTATTTT
cdr3_aa: CASSSAGAGFYTQYF

clone_size: -
j_call: TRBJ2-7
d_call: TRBD1
v_call: TRBV24-1
cdr3_nt: TGTGCCACCAGTGAGGGGGCAGGGGGCTACGAGCAGTACTTC
cdr3_aa: CATSEGAGGYEQYF

clone_size: -
j_call: TRBJ2-7
d_call: TRBD1
v_call: TRBV28
cdr3_nt: TGTGCCAGCGGGACAGTCAAGCCCTACGAGCAGTACTTC
cdr3_aa: CASGTVKPYEQYF

clone_size: -
j_call: TRBJ1-3
d_call: -
v_call: TRBV6-5
cdr3_nt: TGTGCCAGCAGTTACTCCCCTCGAATCTCTGGAAACACCATATATTTT
cdr3_aa: CASSYSPRISGNTIYF

clone_size: -
j_call: TRBJ1-3
d_call: -
v_call: TRBV4-3
cdr3_nt: TGCGCCAGCAGCCAAGGCGTCGGGAACGTGGGAGGAAACACCATATATTTT
cdr3_aa: CASSQGVGNVGGNTIYF

clone_size: -
j_call: TRBJ1-5
d_call: -
v_call: TRBV5-5
cdr3_nt: TGTGCCAGCAGCCAAGAAGGGGTTCCCGACCAGCCCCAGCATTTT
cdr3_aa: CASSQEGVPDQPQHF

clone_size: -
j_call: TRBJ1-2
d_call: TRBD1
v_call: TRBV6-6
cdr3_nt: TGTGCCAGCAGCGACCCACAGGACAGGGGGTATGGCTACACCTTC
cdr3_aa: CASSDPQDRGYGYTF

clone_size: -
j_call: TRBJ2-1
d_call: -
v_call: TRBV5-6
cdr3_nt: TGTGCCAGCAGCGGGGACTCATTCGGCAATGAGCAGTTCTTC
cdr3_aa: CASSGDSFGNEQFF

clone_size: -
j_call: TRBJ2-3
d_call: -
v_call: TRBV4-3
cdr3_nt: TGCGCCAGCAGCCCTGGACTTTCCAGCACAGATACGCAGTATTTT
cdr3_aa: CASSPGLSSTDTQYF

clone_size: once
j_call: TRBJ1-3
d_call: -
v_call: TRBV29-1
cdr3_nt: TGCAGCGTGGGAACTGGAAACACCATATATTTT
cdr3_aa: CSVGTGNTIYF

clone_size: -
j_call: TRBJ2-1
d_call: TRBD2
v_call: TRBV9
cdr3_nt: TGTGCCAGCAGCGCACCCCCAGTCCTAGCGGGAGAGTTTAGGGTCTACAATGAGCAGTTCTTC
cdr3_aa: CASSAPPVLAGEFRVYNEQFF

clone_size: -
j_call: TRBJ2-5
d_call: -
v_call: TRBV28
cdr3_nt: TGTGCCAGCATAGGCAGCCAAGAGACCCAGTACTTC
cdr3_aa: CASIGSQETQYF

clone_size: -
j_call: TRBJ2-7
d_call: TRBD1
v_call: TRBV2
cdr3_nt: TGTGCCAGCCGATATGATTCATCCTCAACAGGGGGAAGCTACGAGCAGTACTTC
cdr3_aa: CASRYDSSSTGGSYEQYF

clone_size: once
j_call: TRBJ2-7
d_call: TRBD1
v_call: TRBV28
cdr3_nt: TGTGCCAGCAGTTCCCCGGGACAGGGAGCGGGGGAGCAGTACTTC
cdr3_aa: CASSSPGQGAGEQYF

clone_size: once
j_call: TRBJ1-1
d_call: -
v_call: TRBV5-4
cdr3_nt: TGTGCCAGCAGCTTGGCCCAGGGTATGACTGAAGCTTTCTTT
cdr3_aa: CASSLAQGMTEAFF

clone_size: -
j_call: TRBJ2-1
d_call: TRBD1
v_call: TRBV27
cdr3_nt: TGTGCCAGCAAAAAGTCCGGGACAGGGCTCTACAATGAGCAGTTCTTC
cdr3_aa: CASKKSGTGLYNEQFF

clone_size: -
j_call: TRBJ2-4
d_call: TRBD1
v_call: TRBV28
cdr3_nt: TGTGCCAGCTCCAACTCCGGGACAGTAGCCAAAAACATTCAGTACTTC
cdr3_aa: CASSNSGTVAKNIQYF

clone_size: -
j_call: TRBJ1-1
d_call: -
v_call: TRBV5-6
cdr3_nt: TGTGCCAGCAGGAACCGGGATAACACTGAAGCTTTCTTT
cdr3_aa: CASRNRDNTEAFF

clone_size: -
j_call: TRBJ1-6
d_call: TRBD1
v_call: TRBV5-8
cdr3_nt: TGTGCCAGCAGCCCGGGACAGGCGGACTCACCCCTCCACTTT
cdr3_aa: CASSPGQADSPLHF

clone_size: -
j_call: TRBJ2-7
d_call: -
v_call: TRBV28
cdr3_nt: TGTGCCAGCATCGTCGGAGGGGAGAATTACGAGCAGTACTTC
cdr3_aa: CASIVGGENYEQYF

clone_size: -
j_call: TRBJ2-3
d_call: TRBD1
v_call: TRBV7-3
cdr3_nt: TGTGCCAGCAGCTTAGGACAGGTCACAGATACGCAGTATTTT
cdr3_aa: CASSLGQVTDTQYF

clone_size: -
j_call: TRBJ2-1
d_call: -
v_call: TRBV29-1
cdr3_nt: TGCAGCGTAATCCCCTCCATCACTGAGCAGTTCTTC
cdr3_aa: CSVIPSITEQFF

clone_size: -
j_call: TRBJ2-7
d_call: -
v_call: TRBV6-6
cdr3_nt: TGTGCCAGCAGTTACCCGAAGGGGAGCGAGCAGTACTTC
cdr3_aa: CASSYPKGSEQYF

clone_size: -
j_call: TRBJ1-3
d_call: -
v_call: TRBV6-5
cdr3_nt: TGTGCTACCTGGAGTTCCGGAAACACCATATATTTT
cdr3_aa: CATWSSGNTIYF

clone_size: -
j_call: TRBJ2-5
d_call: -
v_call: TRBV7-3
cdr3_nt: TGTGCCAGCAGCTTAACGGCCCTAGTAGAGACCCAGTACTTC
cdr3_aa: CASSLTALVETQYF

clone_size: -
j_call: TRBJ2-1
d_call: TRBD1
v_call: TRBV30
cdr3_nt: TGTGCCTGGAGTGTGAGGGGGCGAGGCTCCTACAATGAGCAGTTCTTC
cdr3_aa: CAWSVRGRGSYNEQFF

clone_size: -
j_call: TRBJ2-6
d_call: -
v_call: TRBV18
cdr3_nt: TGTGCCAGCTCACCACAGGGACTGGGAGTTGGGGCCAACGTCCTGACTTTC
cdr3_aa: CASSPQGLGVGANVLTF

clone_size: -
j_call: TRBJ2-7
d_call: -
v_call: TRBV6-5
cdr3_nt: TGTGCCAGCAGCCTCGGCCCGAGAGTCAACGAGCAGTACTTC
cdr3_aa: CASSLGPRVNEQYF

clone_size: -
j_call: TRBJ1-1
d_call: -
v_call: TRBV2
cdr3_nt: TGTGCCAGCAGTGATAAGCGGATGAACACTGAAGCTTTCTTT
cdr3_aa: CASSDKRMNTEAFF

clone_size: -
j_call: TRBJ1-1
d_call: -
v_call: TRBV30
cdr3_nt: TGTGCCTGGAGCGCCGGGGGGCAGTTAGAAGCTTTCTTT
cdr3_aa: CAWSAGGQLEAFF

clone_size: -
j_call: TRBJ1-1
d_call: -
v_call: TRBV10-2
cdr3_nt: TGCGCCAGCATATCCAGGGAGAACACTGAAGCTTTCTTT
cdr3_aa: CASISRENTEAFF

clone_size: -
j_call: TRBJ1-3
d_call: -
v_call: TRBV30
cdr3_nt: TGTGCCTGGAGTGTACAAGCTGGAAACACCATATATTTT
cdr3_aa: CAWSVQAGNTIYF

clone_size: -
j_call: TRBJ1-1
d_call: -
v_call: TRBV30
cdr3_nt: TGTGCCTGGAGGGCGGGGGGCAGAGGTTTTATTGGGAACACTGAAGCTTTCTTT
cdr3_aa: CAWRAGGRGFIGNTEAFF

clone_size: -
j_call: TRBJ1-1
d_call: -
v_call: TRBV7-2
cdr3_nt: TGTGCCAGCAGTCCTCAGGGGCGAGTCACTGAAGCTTTCTTT
cdr3_aa: CASSPQGRVTEAFF

clone_size: -
j_call: TRBJ2-7
d_call: -
v_call: TRBV3-1/TRBV3-2
cdr3_nt: TGTGCCAGCAGCCCAAGAGAGGGTCCCGCGGGCCACGAGCAGTACTTC
cdr3_aa: CASSPREGPAGHEQYF

clone_size: -
j_call: TRBJ1-6
d_call: -
v_call: TRBV7-2
cdr3_nt: TGTGCCAGCAGCTTAGTCCGAGCGGGCGGGGGAAATTCACCCCTCCACTTT
cdr3_aa: CASSLVRAGGGNSPLHF

clone_size: -
j_call: TRBJ2-1
d_call: -
v_call: TRBV3-1/TRBV3-2
cdr3_nt: TGTGCCAGCAGCCAAGACTTGACAGACAATGAGCAGTTCTTC
cdr3_aa: CASSQDLTDNEQFF

clone_size: -
j_call: TRBJ1-4
d_call: -
v_call: TRBV5-1
cdr3_nt: TGCGCCAGCAGCTTTGGGCGCCGACCAACTAATGAAAAACTGTTTTTT
cdr3_aa: CASSFGRRPTNEKLFF

clone_size: -
j_call: TRBJ2-7
d_call: TRBD2
v_call: TRBV18
cdr3_nt: TGTGCCAGCTCACGACTAGCGGGGCCCTACGAGCAGTACTTC
cdr3_aa: CASSRLAGPYEQYF

clone_size: -
j_call: TRBJ1-5
d_call: TRBD1
v_call: TRBV28
cdr3_nt: TGTGCCAGCAAGACAGGGGGCGATATGATAGGCAATCAGCCCCAGCATTTT
cdr3_aa: CASKTGGDMIGNQPQHF

clone_size: -
j_call: TRBJ1-4
d_call: -
v_call: TRBV24-1
cdr3_nt: TGTGCCACCAGTGACCCCTCCCGAAGGGATGAAAAACTGTTTTTT
cdr3_aa: CATSDPSRRDEKLFF

clone_size: -
j_call: TRBJ2-7
d_call: TRBD1
v_call: TRBV20-1
cdr3_nt: TGCAGTGCTCTACAGGGGGGCGAGCAGTACTTC
cdr3_aa: CSALQGGEQYF

clone_size: -
j_call: TRBJ2-2
d_call: TRBD2
v_call: TRBV27
cdr3_nt: TGTGCCAGCAGTTCGCGGGGGGCCGGGGAGCTGTTTTTT
cdr3_aa: CASSSRGAGELFF

clone_size: -
j_call: TRBJ1-2
d_call: TRBD1
v_call: TRBV6-5
cdr3_nt: TGTGCCAGCAGTTACTCGAGCGTGGGACAGGCCTATGGCTACACCTTC
cdr3_aa: CASSYSSVGQAYGYTF

clone_size: -
j_call: TRBJ2-7
d_call: TRBD2
v_call: TRBV19
cdr3_nt: TGTGCCAGTAGTATAGACGGACTAGCGGGACCCCCCGAGCAGTACTTC
cdr3_aa: CASSIDGLAGPPEQYF